This TCR beta chain was found in a study of CD4 T cells in relation to SARS-CoV-2 and coronaviruses. About this clone itself: Antigen: not known.

The unexposed donors gave CD4+ T cells in 2011-2018, prior to COVID-19. Isolation of CD4+ T cells took place after 10 days in culture. Germline lookup yields CDR1 ENHRY and CDR2 SYGVKD. CDR3 size: 15 residues. V was pared by 0 bases and J by 0 bases, with 6 bases between. TCRdb keeps only in-frame clones here, not all; method: immunoSEQ multiplex PCR. The repertoire has about 21,000 clones, 74% of them found once; the top ten carry around an eighth. Specimen: CD4+ T cells from PBMCs, cultured in vitro. The rearrangement links TRBV10-3 to TRBJ1-3, with D uncertain. The TCR sequence derives from a human donor in good health. The CDR3 coding sequence is TGTGCCATCAGTGAGTCGGCAGTCTCTGGAAACACCATATATTTT. Its translation: CAISESAVSGNTIYF.